Below, 10 T cell receptor beta chains from the same sample are listed, as sequenced in a study of response to subunit inactivated influenza vaccine. MiXCR, run by TCRdb on the RT-PCR reads, gives a single entry per CDR3 protein. The sample has about 500,000 distinct CDR3 sequences; approximately 7.7% are singletons. The sequenced sample was PBMCs from blood, obtained less than 30 months after vaccination. The receptors come from a man aged 45 to 70 who received an inactivated influenza vaccine.

In the case of this clonotype: Being one base from a much bigger clone, this may be a read error. The rearrangement joins TRBV6-2 or TRBV6-3 to TRBJ2-6; tentatively, D is TRBD1 or TRBD2 (5 bases each). Germline loops: CDR1 MNHEY, CDR2 SVGEGT. The CDR3 has 17 amino acids. In DNA form, the CDR3 reads TGTGCCAGCACCGACGTAGGACTCTACTCTGGGGCCTACGTCCTGACTTTC. Its translation: CASTDVGLYSGAYVLTF.

This clonotype came up a few times. The V and J genes are TRBV9 and TRBJ2-2, with 8 nucleotides matching TRBD2. CDR1 is SGDLS, CDR2 YYNGEE, per germline. V was pared by 3 bases and J by 5 bases, with 9 bases of the junction left unmatched. The CDR3 length is 16 residues. CDR3 coding DNA: TGTGCCAGCAGCGCACGAAGCGGGGGTGGAACCGGGGAGCTGTTTTTT. Translated, it gives CASSARSGGGTGELFF.

The gene calls are TRBV20-1 and TRBJ2-5; 10 nucleotides match TRBD2. The CDR3 length is 14 residues. Trimming cost V 3 bases and J 6 bases; bases outside gene matches: 7. Germline CDR1 is DFQATT and CDR2 is SNEGSKA (reference sequence). The CDR3 DNA is TGCAGTGCTAGGCAAACTAGCGGGGCCCAGACCCAGTACTTC. Its protein product is CSARQTSGAQTQYF.

This clonotype was observed many times. An end of the junction differs from the germline gene, which may be a read error. The chain couples TRBV5-1 to TRBJ1-1, with a weak D call TRBD1 (5 bases). Germline CDR1 reads SGHRS; CDR2 reads YFSETQ. This CDR3 is 13 amino acids long. The CDR3 loop is CASNLGQDTEAFF. CDR3 bases: TGCGCCAGCAACTTGGGGCAGGACACTGAAGCTTTCTTT. Variable domain in full (rest from reference TRBV5-1 and TRBJ1-1): KAGVTQTPRYLIKTRGQQVTLSCSPISGHRSVSWYQQTPGQGLQFLFEYFSETQRNKGNFPGRFSGRQFSNSRSEMNVSTLELGDSALYLCASNLGQDTEAFFGQGTRLTVV.

This clonotype was recorded many times. This chain uses TRBV20-1 with TRBJ2-2; weak D call: TRBD2 (5 bases). The CDR3 sequence is 11 residues long. The V and J ends lost 5 bases and 7 bases respectively, with 8 bases between them. Germline CDR1 and CDR2: DFQATT and SNEGSKA (reference sequence). The CDR3 bases are TGCAGTGCTTTAGCGTTCGGGGAGCTGTTTTTT. It encodes CSALAFGELFF.

The table lists this clonotype with a few counts. V and J are TRBV6-1 and TRBJ2-2; 12 bases agree with TRBD2. This CDR3 is 19 amino acids long. Looked up from germline, CDR1 is MNHNS and CDR2 is SASEGT. V shed 6 bases, J shed 3 bases, and the junction held 14 bases outside the gene matches. The CDR3 bases are TGTGCCAGCAGACGTCTAGCGGGGGGGCCTCGGGTAGACACCGGGGAGCTGTTTTTT. Its translation: CASRRLAGGPRVDTGELFF.

This rearrangement joins TRBV10-3 to TRBJ2-3; unclear D gene. The CDR3 spans 14 residues. Trimming left V 3 bases short and J 2 bases short, with 9 bases between. Germline V lookup: CDR1 ENHRY, CDR2 SYGVKD. The CDR3 reads CAISEGSFTDTQYF. The CDR3 DNA reads as TGTGCCATCAGTGAAGGGTCTTTCACAGATACGCAGTATTTT.

This clonotype showed up many times. V and J are TRBV20-1 and TRBJ1-2; no clear D. Germline V gene lookup returns CDR1 DFQATT and CDR2 SNEGSKA (reference sequence). There are 16 residues in the CDR3. CDR3 sequence (DNA): TGCATCCGGGCCCCTGACCTCACTCCTCGTAACTATGGCTACACCTTC. This sequence encodes CIRAPDLTPRNYGYTF.

This clonotype was counted many times. The chain employs TRBV4-1 and TRBJ2-2; D remains ambiguous. The germline V gene has CDR1 MGHRA and CDR2 YSYEKL. The CDR3 totals 14 residues. V lost 0 bases and J 4 bases, leaving 6 bases between the germline ends. CDR3 in DNA: TGCGCCAGCAGCCAAGATTTAGTCACCGGGGAGCTGTTTTTT. Residues: CASSQDLVTGELFF.

There are a few counts of this clonotype. The rearrangement links TRBV11-2 to TRBJ2-7; no clear D. The length of the CDR3 is 15 residues. CDR1 SGHAT and CDR2 FQNNGV come from the germline V gene. V dropped 5 bases and J dropped 0 bases, with 14 bases sitting between them. CDR3 in DNA: TGTGCCAGCAGCGCCACTACGACTTACTCCTACGAGCAGTACTTC. It encodes CASSATTTYSYEQYF.